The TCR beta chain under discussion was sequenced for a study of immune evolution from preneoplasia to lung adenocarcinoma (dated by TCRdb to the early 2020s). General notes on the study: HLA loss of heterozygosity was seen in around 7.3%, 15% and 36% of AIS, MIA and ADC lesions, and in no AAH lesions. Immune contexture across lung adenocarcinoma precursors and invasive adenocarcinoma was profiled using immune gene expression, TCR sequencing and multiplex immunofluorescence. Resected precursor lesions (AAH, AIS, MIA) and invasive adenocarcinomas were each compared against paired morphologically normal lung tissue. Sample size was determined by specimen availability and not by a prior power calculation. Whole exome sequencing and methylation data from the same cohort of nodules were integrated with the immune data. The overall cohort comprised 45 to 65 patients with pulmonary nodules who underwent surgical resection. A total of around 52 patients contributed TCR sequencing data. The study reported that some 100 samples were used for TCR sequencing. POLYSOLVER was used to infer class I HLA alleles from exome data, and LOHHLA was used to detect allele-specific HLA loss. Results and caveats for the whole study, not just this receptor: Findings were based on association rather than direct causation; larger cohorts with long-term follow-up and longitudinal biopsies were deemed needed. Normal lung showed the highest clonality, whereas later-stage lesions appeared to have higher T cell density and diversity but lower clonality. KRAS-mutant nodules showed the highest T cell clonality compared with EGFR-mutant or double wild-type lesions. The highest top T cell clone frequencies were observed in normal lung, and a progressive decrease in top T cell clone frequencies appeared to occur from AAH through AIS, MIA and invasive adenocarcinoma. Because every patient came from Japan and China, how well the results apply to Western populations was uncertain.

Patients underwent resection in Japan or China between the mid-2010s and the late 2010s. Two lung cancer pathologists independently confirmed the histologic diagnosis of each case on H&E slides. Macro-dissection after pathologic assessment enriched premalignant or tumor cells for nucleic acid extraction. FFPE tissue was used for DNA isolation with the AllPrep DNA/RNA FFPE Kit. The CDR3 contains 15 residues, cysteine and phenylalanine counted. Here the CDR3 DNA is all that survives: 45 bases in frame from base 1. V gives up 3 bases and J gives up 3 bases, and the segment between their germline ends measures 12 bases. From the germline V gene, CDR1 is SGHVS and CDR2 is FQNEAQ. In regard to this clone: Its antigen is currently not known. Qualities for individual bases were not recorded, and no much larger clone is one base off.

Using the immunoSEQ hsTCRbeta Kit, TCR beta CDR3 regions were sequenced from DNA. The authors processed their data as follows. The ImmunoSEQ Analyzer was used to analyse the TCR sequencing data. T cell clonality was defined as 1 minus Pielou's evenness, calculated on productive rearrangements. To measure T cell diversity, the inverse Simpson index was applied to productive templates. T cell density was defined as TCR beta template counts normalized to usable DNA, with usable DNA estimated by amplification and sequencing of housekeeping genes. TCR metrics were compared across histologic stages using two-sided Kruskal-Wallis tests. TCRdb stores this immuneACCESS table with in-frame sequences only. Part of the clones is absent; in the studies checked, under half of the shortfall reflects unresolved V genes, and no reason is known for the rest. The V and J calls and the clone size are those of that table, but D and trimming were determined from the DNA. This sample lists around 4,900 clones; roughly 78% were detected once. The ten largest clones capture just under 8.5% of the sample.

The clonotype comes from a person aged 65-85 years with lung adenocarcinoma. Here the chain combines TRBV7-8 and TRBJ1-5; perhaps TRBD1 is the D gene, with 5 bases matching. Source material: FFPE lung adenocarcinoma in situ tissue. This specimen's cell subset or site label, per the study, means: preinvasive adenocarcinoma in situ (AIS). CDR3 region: CASSFGGGNNQPQHF. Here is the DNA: TGTGCCAGCAGCTTTGGGGGGGGGAACAATCAGCCCCAGCATTTT.